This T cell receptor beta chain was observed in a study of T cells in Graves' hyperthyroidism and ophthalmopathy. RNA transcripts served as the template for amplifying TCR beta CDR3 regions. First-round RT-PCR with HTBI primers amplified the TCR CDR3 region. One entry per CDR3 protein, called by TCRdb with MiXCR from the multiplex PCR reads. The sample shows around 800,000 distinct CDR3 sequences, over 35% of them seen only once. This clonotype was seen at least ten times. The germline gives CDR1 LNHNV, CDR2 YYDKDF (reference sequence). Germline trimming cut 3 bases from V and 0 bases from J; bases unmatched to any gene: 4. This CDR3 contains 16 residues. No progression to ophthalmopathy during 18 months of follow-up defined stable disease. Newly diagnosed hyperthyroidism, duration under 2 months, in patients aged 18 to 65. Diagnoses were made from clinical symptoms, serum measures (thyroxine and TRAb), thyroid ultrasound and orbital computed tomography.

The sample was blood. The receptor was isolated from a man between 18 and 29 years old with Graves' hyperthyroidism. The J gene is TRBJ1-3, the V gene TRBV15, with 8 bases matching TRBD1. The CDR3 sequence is CATSRTGANSGNTIYF. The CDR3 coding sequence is TGTGCCACCAGCAGGACAGGGGCAAACTCTGGAAACACCATATATTTT. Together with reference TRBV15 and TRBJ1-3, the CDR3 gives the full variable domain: DAMVIQNPRYQVTQFGKPVTLSCSQTLNHNVMYWYQQKSSQAPKLLFHYYDKDFNNEADTPDNFQSRRPNTSFCFLDIRSPGLGDTAMYLCATSRTGANSGNTIYFGEGSWLTVV.